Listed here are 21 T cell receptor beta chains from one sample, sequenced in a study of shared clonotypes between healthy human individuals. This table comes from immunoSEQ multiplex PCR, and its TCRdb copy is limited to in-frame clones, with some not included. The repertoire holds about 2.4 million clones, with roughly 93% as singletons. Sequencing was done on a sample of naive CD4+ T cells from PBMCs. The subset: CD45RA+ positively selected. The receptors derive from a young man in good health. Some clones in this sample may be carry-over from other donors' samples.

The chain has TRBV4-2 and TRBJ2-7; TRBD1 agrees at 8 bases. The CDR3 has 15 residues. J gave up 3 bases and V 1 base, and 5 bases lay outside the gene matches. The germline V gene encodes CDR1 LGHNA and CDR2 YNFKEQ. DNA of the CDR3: TGTGCCAGCAGCCAAGTCCTTGGACAGGGCTACGAGCAGTACTTC. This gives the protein CASSQVLGQGYEQYF.

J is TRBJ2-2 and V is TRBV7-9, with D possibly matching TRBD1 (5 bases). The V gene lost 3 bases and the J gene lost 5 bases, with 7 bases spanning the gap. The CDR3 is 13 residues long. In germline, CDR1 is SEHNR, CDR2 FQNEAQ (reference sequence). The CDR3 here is CASSFKGTGELFF. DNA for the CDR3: TGTGCCAGCAGCTTTAAGGGGACCGGGGAGCTGTTTTTT.

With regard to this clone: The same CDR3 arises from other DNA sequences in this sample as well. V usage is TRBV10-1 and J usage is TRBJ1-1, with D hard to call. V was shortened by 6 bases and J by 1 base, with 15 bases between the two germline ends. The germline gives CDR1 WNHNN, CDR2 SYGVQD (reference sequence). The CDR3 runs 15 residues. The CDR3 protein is CASREGDAGNTEAFF. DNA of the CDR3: TGCGCCAGCAGGGAAGGAGATGCGGGGAACACTGAAGCTTTCTTT.

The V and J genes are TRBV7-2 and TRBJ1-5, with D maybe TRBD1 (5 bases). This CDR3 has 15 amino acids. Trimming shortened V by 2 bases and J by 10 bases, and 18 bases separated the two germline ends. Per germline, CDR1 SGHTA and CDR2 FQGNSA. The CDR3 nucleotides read TGTGCCAGCAGCTTAAAAGGGAGGGGAGTAGGTCCCCAGCATTTT. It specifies CASSLKGRGVGPQHF.

The CDR3 nucleotides read TGCAGTTCCCCACAGGGGCAGGGCTACACCTTC. Translation: CSSPQGQGYTF. The chain has TRBV20-1 and TRBJ1-2; TRBD1 agrees at 7 bases. From germline, CDR1 is DFQATT and CDR2 SNEGSKA (reference sequence). Losses at the gene ends were 8 bases for V and 8 bases for J; bases not matched to a gene: 8. The CDR3 covers 11 residues.

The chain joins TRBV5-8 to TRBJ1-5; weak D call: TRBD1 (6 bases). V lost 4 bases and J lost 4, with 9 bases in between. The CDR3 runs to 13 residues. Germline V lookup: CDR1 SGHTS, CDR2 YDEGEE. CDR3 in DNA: TGTGCCAGCAGCGCAGGGGTAAATCAGCCCCAGCATTTT. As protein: CASSAGVNQPQHF. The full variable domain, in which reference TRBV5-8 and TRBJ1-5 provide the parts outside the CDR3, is EAGVTQSPTHLIKTRGQQATLRCSPISGHTSVYWYQQALGLGLQFLLWYDEGEERNRGNFPPRFSGRQFPNYSSELNVNALELEDSALYLCASSAGVNQPQHFGDGTRLSIL.

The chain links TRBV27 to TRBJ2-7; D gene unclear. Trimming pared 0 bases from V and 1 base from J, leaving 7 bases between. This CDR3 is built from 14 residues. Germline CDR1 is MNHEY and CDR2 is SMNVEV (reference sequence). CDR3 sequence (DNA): TGTGCCAGCAGTTTATCCCTCCCGTCCTACGAGCAGTACTTC. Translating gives CASSLSLPSYEQYF.

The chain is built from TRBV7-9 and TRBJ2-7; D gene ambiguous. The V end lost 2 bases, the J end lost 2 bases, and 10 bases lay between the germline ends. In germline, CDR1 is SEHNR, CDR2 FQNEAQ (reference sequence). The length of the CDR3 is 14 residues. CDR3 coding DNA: TGTGCCAGCAGCTTATTTACGGCTCCCTACGAGCAGTACTTC. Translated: CASSLFTAPYEQYF.

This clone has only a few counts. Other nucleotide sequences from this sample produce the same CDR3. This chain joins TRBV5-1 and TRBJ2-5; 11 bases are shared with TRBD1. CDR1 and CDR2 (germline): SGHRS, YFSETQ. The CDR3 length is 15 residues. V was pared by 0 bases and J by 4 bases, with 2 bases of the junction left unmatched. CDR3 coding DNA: TGCGCCAGCAGCTTGGCCGGGACAGGGGGAGAGACCCAGTACTTC. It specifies CASSLAGTGGETQYF.

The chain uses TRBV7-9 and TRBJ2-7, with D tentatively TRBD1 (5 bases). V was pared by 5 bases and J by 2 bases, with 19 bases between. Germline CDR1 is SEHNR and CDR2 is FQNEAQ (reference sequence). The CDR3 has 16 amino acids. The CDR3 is CASSARSGRVTYEQYF. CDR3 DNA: TGTGCCAGCAGCGCTAGGAGTGGCAGGGTAACCTACGAGCAGTACTTC. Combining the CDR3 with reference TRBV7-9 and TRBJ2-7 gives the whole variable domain DTGVSQNPRHKITKRGQNVTFRCDPISEHNRLYWYRQTLGQGPEFLTYFQNEAQLEKSRLLSDRFSAERPKGSFSTLEIQRTEQGDSAMYLCASSARSGRVTYEQYFGPGTRLTVT.

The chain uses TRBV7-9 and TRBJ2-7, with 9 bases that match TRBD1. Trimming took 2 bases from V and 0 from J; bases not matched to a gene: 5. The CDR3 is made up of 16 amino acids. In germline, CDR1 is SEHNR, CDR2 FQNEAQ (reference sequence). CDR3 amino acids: CASSLTGTGSSYEQYF. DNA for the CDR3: TGTGCCAGCAGCTTAACCGGGACAGGGAGCTCCTACGAGCAGTACTTC.

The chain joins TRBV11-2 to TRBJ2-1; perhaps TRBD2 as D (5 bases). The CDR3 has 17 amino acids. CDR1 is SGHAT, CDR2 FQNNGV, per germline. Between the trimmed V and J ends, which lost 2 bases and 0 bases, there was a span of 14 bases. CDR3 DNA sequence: TGTGCCAGCAGCTTATCAATCAGCGGATACTCCTACAATGAGCAGTTCTTC. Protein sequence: CASSLSISGYSYNEQFF.

CDR3 nucleotides: TGTGCCAGCACGGGCGAAGTTCCCTACGAGCAGTACTTC. Its protein is CASTGEVPYEQYF. The V and J genes are TRBV28 and TRBJ2-7; D remains ambiguous. Germline V gene data show CDR1 as MDHEN and CDR2 as SYDVKM. V was pared by 7 bases and J by 2 bases, with 12 bases between. CDR3 length equals 13 residues.

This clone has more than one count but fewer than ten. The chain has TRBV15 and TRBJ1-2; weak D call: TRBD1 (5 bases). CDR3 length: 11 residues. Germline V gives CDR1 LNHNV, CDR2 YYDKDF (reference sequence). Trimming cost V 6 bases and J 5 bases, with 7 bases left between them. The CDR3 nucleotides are TGTGCCACCAGGGGACTTTATGGCTACACCTTC. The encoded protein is CATRGLYGYTF.

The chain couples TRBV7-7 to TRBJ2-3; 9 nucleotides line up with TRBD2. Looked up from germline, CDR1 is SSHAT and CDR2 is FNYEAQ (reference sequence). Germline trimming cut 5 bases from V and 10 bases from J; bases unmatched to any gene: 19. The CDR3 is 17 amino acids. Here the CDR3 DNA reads TGTGCCAGCAGCCCTAAAGTATGGCGGGAGGGCCCTCTGGCGCAGTATTTT. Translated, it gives CASSPKVWREGPLAQYF.

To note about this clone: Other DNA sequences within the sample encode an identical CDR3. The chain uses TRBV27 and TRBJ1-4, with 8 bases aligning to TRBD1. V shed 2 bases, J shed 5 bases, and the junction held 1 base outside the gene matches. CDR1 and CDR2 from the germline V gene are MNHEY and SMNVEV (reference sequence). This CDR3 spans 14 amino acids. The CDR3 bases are TGTGCCAGCAGTTTAAGACAGGGGAATGAAAAACTGTTTTTT. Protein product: CASSLRQGNEKLFF.

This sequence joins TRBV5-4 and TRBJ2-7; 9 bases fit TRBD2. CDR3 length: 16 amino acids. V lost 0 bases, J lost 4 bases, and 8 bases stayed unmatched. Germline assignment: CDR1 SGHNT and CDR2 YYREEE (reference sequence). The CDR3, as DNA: TGTGCCAGCAGCTTGGAGGTCCCCCTAGCGGGGTACGAGCAGTACTTC. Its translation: CASSLEVPLAGYEQYF.

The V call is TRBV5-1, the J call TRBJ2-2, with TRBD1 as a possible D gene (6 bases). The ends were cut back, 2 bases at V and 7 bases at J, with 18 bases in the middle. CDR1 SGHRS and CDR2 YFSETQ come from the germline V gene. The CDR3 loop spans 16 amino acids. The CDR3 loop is CASSFQGPRQGGELFF. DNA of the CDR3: TGCGCCAGCAGCTTTCAGGGGCCCCGTCAGGGCGGGGAGCTGTTTTTT.

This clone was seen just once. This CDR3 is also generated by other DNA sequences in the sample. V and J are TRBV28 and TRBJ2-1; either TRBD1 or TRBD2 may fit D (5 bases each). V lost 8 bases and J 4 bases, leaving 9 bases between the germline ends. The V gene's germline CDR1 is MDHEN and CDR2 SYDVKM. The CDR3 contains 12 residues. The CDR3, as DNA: TGTGCCAGCGGGGGTTCATACAATGAGCAGTTCTTC. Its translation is CASGGSYNEQFF.

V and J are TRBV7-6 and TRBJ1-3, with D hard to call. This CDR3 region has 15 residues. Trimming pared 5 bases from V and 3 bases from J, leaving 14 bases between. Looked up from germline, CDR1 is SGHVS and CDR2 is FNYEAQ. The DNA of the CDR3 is TGTGCCAGCAGCCCCTACCGCGGAATTGGAAACACCATATATTTT. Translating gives CASSPYRGIGNTIYF.

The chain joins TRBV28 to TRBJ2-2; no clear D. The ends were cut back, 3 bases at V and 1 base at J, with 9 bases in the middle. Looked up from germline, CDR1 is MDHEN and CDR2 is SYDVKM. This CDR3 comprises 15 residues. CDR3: CASSFGPLNTGELFF. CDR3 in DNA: TGTGCCAGCAGTTTTGGACCATTGAACACCGGGGAGCTGTTTTTT.